The 28 T cell receptor beta chains below all came from one sample that was sequenced in a study of CD8+CD57+ T cells in acquired aplastic anemia. In patients chosen for sequencing, flow cytometry had shown CD8+CD57+ cell expansion. Researchers used genomic DNA as the template to profile TCR beta VDJ and CDR3. TCRdb analysed the reads with MiXCR anew, one entry per CDR3 protein. The sample shows around 500,000 distinct CDR3 sequences, roughly a third of them seen only once. The sequenced sample consisted of sorted CD4+, CD8+, or CD8+CD57+ T cells (not recorded which) from PBMCs. The source is a human donor with aplastic anemia.

V gene TRBV7-8 combines with J gene TRBJ1-5; D possibly corresponds to TRBD1 (5 bases). V was clipped by 1 base and J by 2 bases, with 15 bases between them. Germline V gene data show CDR1 as SGHVS and CDR2 as FQNEAQ. This CDR3 has 17 amino acids. CDR3 in amino acids: CASSLGGRPLGNQPQHF. In DNA, the CDR3 is TGTGCCAGCAGCTTAGGGGGGAGGCCCTTAGGCAATCAGCCCCAGCATTTT.

This chain joins TRBV7-2 and TRBJ2-1; 9 bases agree with TRBD2. The CDR3 consists of 15 residues. V dropped 6 bases and J dropped 4; count of bases not matched to a gene: 7. Per the germline V gene, CDR1 is SGHTA and CDR2 is FQGNSA. The CDR3: CASSIAGVKYNEQFF. CDR3 in DNA: TGTGCCAGCAGTATAGCGGGAGTCAAATACAATGAGCAGTTCTTC.

The genes are TRBV11-2 and TRBJ1-2, with D possibly TRBD1 on 6 matching bases. This CDR3 is built from 15 residues. Germline values: CDR1 SGHAT, CDR2 FQNNGV. V was pared by 1 base and J by 9 bases, with 18 bases between. The DNA of the CDR3 is TGTGCCAGCAGCTTAGGTACGGGGGGCGAAGGAAGCTACACCTTC. Amino acid sequence: CASSLGTGGEGSYTF.

The chain carries TRBV25-1 and TRBJ2-1; 14 nucleotides line up with TRBD2. Germline assignment: CDR1 MGHDK and CDR2 SYGVNS. J gave up 4 bases and V 6 bases, and 8 bases lay outside the gene matches. CDR3 length: 17 amino acids. The CDR3 nucleotides read TGTGCCAGCAGCGACCGACTAGCGGGGGGGGAATACAATGAGCAGTTCTTC. Amino acids: CASSDRLAGGEYNEQFF.

J is TRBJ2-7 and V is TRBV24-1; 7 nucleotides match TRBD2. CDR3 length: 15 amino acids. Per the germline V gene, CDR1 is KGHDR and CDR2 is SFDVKD. J lost 4 bases, V lost 10 bases, and 15 bases had no gene match. The CDR3 nucleotides are TGTGCCACTTACACCGGCGGGAGTGCGACTTACGAGCAGTACTTC. It is translated as CATYTGGSATYEQYF.

The chain is built from TRBV7-2 and TRBJ2-7; D possibly corresponds to TRBD2 (6 bases). This CDR3 is 13 amino acids long. V lost 5 bases, J lost 3 bases, and 11 bases lay in between. Germline CDR1 reads SGHTA; CDR2 reads FQGNSA. For the CDR3, the DNA is TGTGCCAGCAGCGGTAGGAGGGGCTACGAGCAGTACTTC. Encoded protein: CASSGRRGYEQYF.

This rearrangement joins TRBV20-1 to TRBJ2-2; 8 bases line up with TRBD1. The germline CDR1 and CDR2 sequences are DFQATT and SNEGSKA (reference sequence). The CDR3 length is 13 residues. Trimming cost V 5 bases and J 1 base; bases outside gene matches: 0. In DNA form, the CDR3 reads TGCAGTGCTGGGACAGGGAACACCGGGGAGCTGTTTTTT. It encodes CSAGTGNTGELFF.

The rearrangement links TRBV10-3 to TRBJ2-7; TRBD1 agrees at 8 bases. CDR1 ENHRY and CDR2 SYGVKD come from the germline V gene. J lost 3 bases, V lost 4 bases, and 2 bases had no gene match. The CDR3 has 13 residues. In DNA, the CDR3 is TGTGCCATCAGTGCGGACAGGGTCTACGAGCAGTACTTC. Translation: CAISADRVYEQYF.

As concerns this clonotype: The CDR3 does not close with the conserved phenylalanine or tryptophan, likely indicating a read error. The DNA is omitted, as the CDR3 cannot be located on it reliably, and the CDR3 follows TCRdb's listing. The gene calls are TRBV2 and TRBJ1-6. Germline V gene lookup returns CDR1 SNHLY and CDR2 FYNNEI. The CDR3 numbers 8 amino acids, ends counted. The CDR3 region is CASSFGGP.

The chain uses TRBV24-1 and TRBJ1-1; D is uncertain. The CDR3 has 13 residues. V lost 5 bases, J lost 0 bases, and 6 bases lay in between. Germline V gene data show CDR1 as KGHDR and CDR2 as SFDVKD. The CDR3 here is CATSAAVNTEAFF. For the CDR3, the DNA is TGTGCCACCAGTGCAGCGGTGAACACTGAAGCTTTCTTT.

V and J are TRBV24-1 and TRBJ1-2; the match to TRBD1 covers 9 bases. The V gene's germline CDR1 is KGHDR and CDR2 SFDVKD. Losses at the gene ends were 8 bases for V and 8 bases for J; bases not matched to a gene: 8. The CDR3 has 13 amino acids. CDR3 nucleotide sequence: TGTGCCACCATAACACAGGGGGCGGAAGGCTACACCTTC. This gives the protein CATITQGAEGYTF.

This clonotype showed up many times. The chain recombines TRBV20-1 with TRBJ1-3; D perhaps matches TRBD1 (5 bases). Germline V gives CDR1 DFQATT, CDR2 SNEGSKA (reference sequence). This CDR3 has 14 amino acids. V lost 5 bases, J lost 4 bases, and 15 bases lay in between. The CDR3 sequence is CSASQATVGNTIYF. Here the CDR3 DNA reads TGCAGTGCTTCACAAGCGACAGTCGGAAACACCATATATTTT.

This clonotype turned up a few times. This chain connects TRBV19 to TRBJ2-5, with 7 bases lining up with TRBD2. Looked up from germline, CDR1 is LNHDA and CDR2 is SQIVND (reference sequence). The ends lost 9 bases at V and 1 base at J; junction bases unmatched: 8. The CDR3 contains 14 residues. This chain's CDR3 is CASARGLVQETQYF. CDR3 sequence (DNA): TGTGCCAGCGCACGAGGACTAGTCCAAGAGACCCAGTACTTC.

This clonotype was picked up many times. The genes are TRBV24-1 and TRBJ1-6; TRBD1 is a possible D gene (5 bases). Trimming cost V 8 bases and J 3 bases, with 13 bases left between them. The CDR3 has 15 amino acids. From germline, CDR1 is KGHDR and CDR2 SFDVKD. The CDR3 sequence: CATNGDYYYNSPLHF. CDR3 coding DNA: TGTGCCACCAATGGGGACTATTACTATAATTCACCCCTCCACTTT.

This clonotype was seen many times. This chain joins TRBV7-9 and TRBJ1-2; TRBD1 matches 8 bases. Per the germline V gene, CDR1 is SEHNR and CDR2 is FQNEAQ (reference sequence). The CDR3 extends over 14 amino acids. V shed 1 base, J shed 8 bases, and the junction held 6 bases outside the gene matches. CDR3 in DNA: TGTGCCAGCAGCTTAGTCGCACAGGGGGGAGGCTACACCTTC. Its protein is CASSLVAQGGGYTF.

CDR3 region: CASSFGQGFSTDTQYF. The DNA of the CDR3 is TGTGCCAGCAGCTTCGGACAGGGGTTTAGCACAGATACGCAGTATTTT. This chain joins TRBV11-1 and TRBJ2-3; TRBD1 matches at 9 bases. The CDR3 is made up of 16 amino acids. Germline V gives CDR1 SGHAT, CDR2 FQDESV (reference sequence). V lost 3 bases and J lost 0; bases outside the gene matches: 4.

This rearrangement joins TRBV5-1 to TRBJ1-2, with D unclear. CDR1 is SGHRS, CDR2 YFSETQ, per germline. The V end was cut by 4 bases, the J end by 0 bases, with 19 bases between. CDR3 size: 17 residues. The CDR3 DNA follows: TGCGCCAGCAGCACAAACCAGCTGACCGGGACTAACTATGGCTACACCTTC. Its translation: CASSTNQLTGTNYGYTF.

About this clonotype itself: A much bigger clone sits one base away, suggesting this may be a read error. V and J are TRBV9 and TRBJ1-6; a weak D match, TRBD1 (5 bases). This CDR3 is 16 amino acids long. From germline, CDR1 is SGDLS and CDR2 YYNGEE. CDR3: CSSSVGDSYYNSPLHF. The CDR3 DNA reads TGTTCCAGCAGCGTAGGAGACAGCTACTATAATTCACCCCTCCACTTT.

This clonotype showed up many times. V gene TRBV7-2 combines with J gene TRBJ1-2, with 7 nucleotides matching TRBD1. The CDR3 consists of 15 residues. CDR1 and CDR2 from the germline V gene are SGHTA and FQGNSA. Losses at the gene ends were 3 bases for V and 4 bases for J; bases not matched to a gene: 8. The CDR3 spells CASSFRQGGGYGYTF. The CDR3 coding sequence is TGTGCCAGCAGCTTTCGACAGGGAGGAGGCTATGGCTACACCTTC.

J is TRBJ2-7 and V is TRBV7-9, with TRBD1 identical over 7 bases. J lost 0 bases, V lost 6 bases, and 8 bases had no gene match. CDR3 length: 15 amino acids. Looked up from germline, CDR1 is SEHNR and CDR2 is FQNEAQ (reference sequence). CDR3 region: CASSDANRGSYEQYF. In nucleotides, the CDR3 is TGTGCCAGCAGTGACGCGAACAGGGGCTCCTACGAGCAGTACTTC.

Many counts were recorded for this clonotype. The rearrangement joins TRBV20-1 to TRBJ1-2; D is unresolved. Germline V lookup: CDR1 DFQATT, CDR2 SNEGSKA (reference sequence). The ends were cut back, 0 bases at V and 4 bases at J, with 9 bases in the middle. This CDR3 is built from 13 residues. This chain's CDR3 is CSAREPSFYGYTF. CDR3 nucleotides: TGCAGTGCTAGAGAGCCGTCATTCTATGGCTACACCTTC.

There are a few counts of this clonotype. The chain employs TRBV3-1 and TRBJ1-2, with TRBD1 as a possible D gene (5 bases). Between the trimmed V and J ends, which lost 0 bases and 4 bases, there was a span of 15 bases. The CDR3 runs 16 residues. The germline V gene encodes CDR1 LGHDT and CDR2 YNNKEL (reference sequence). The CDR3 is CASSQEARVGPYGYTF. CDR3 DNA sequence: TGTGCCAGCAGCCAAGAGGCCAGGGTAGGTCCCTATGGCTACACCTTC.

This clonotype was recorded a few times. This CDR3 fails to terminate in the conserved phenylalanine or tryptophan, so it likely reflects a read error. The chain recombines TRBV6-1 with TRBJ1-1; 9 nucleotides match TRBD1. Germline V gene data show CDR1 as MNHNS and CDR2 as SASEGT. The CDR3 spans 15 residues. The ends lost 3 bases at V and 3 bases at J; junction bases unmatched: 5. The CDR3 region has the DNA TGTGCCAGCAGTGAGCACGGACAGGGGTACACTGAAGCTTTCCTT. Its translation is CASSEHGQGYTEAFL.

About this clonotype: Possible read error: a much larger clone is one base away. The chain employs TRBV2 and TRBJ1-1; D gene ambiguous. The germline gives CDR1 SNHLY, CDR2 FYNNEI. The CDR3 length is 11 residues. CDR3 DNA: TGTGCCAGCAGTGCAAACACTGGAGCTTTCTTT. Residues: CASSANTGAFF.

This clonotype was found many times. At one end the junction does not follow the germline gene, possibly because of a read error. V is TRBV11-2 and J is TRBJ1-2; unclear D gene. Germline V gene sequence: CDR1 SGHAT, CDR2 FQNNGV. The CDR3 sequence is 14 residues long. CDR3 DNA sequence: TGTGCCAGCAGCATAGACCAGGTTAACTATGGCTACACCTTC. Translating it yields CASSIDQVNYGYTF. Complete variable domain (other parts from reference TRBV11-2 and TRBJ1-2): EAGVAQSPRYKIIEKRQSVAFWCNPISGHATLYWYQQILGQGPKLLIQFQNNGVVDDSQLPKDRFSAERLKGVDSTLKIQPAKLEDSAVYLCASSIDQVNYGYTFGSGTRLTVV.

This clonotype was counted once. This may be a read error, as it is one base from a much larger clone. The chain joins TRBV7-2 to TRBJ1-5; D remains unclear. CDR1 is SGHTA and CDR2 is FQGNSA in the germline V gene. The CDR3 sequence is 13 residues long. V lost 5 bases to trimming and J lost 6 bases, with 11 bases between them. The CDR3 DNA reads TGTGCCAGCAGCAGCCGGGTTCCTCAGCCCCAGCATTTT. Its protein is CASSSRVPQPQHF.

This clonotype was seen many times. The CDR3 loop reads CASSPESIYGYTF. Here the CDR3 DNA reads TGTGCCAGCAGCCCCGAAAGTATTTATGGCTACACCTTC. The rearrangement links TRBV7-9 to TRBJ1-2; D ambiguous. The CDR3 sequence is 13 residues long. Germline CDR1 reads SEHNR; CDR2 reads FQNEAQ (reference sequence). V was clipped by 5 bases and J by 5 bases, with 12 bases between them.

This rearrangement joins TRBV9 to TRBJ2-5; TRBD2 agrees at 8 bases. Trimming cost V 7 bases and J 0 bases; bases outside gene matches: 11. CDR1 SGDLS and CDR2 YYNGEE come from the germline V gene. The CDR3 covers 16 residues. CDR3 sequence reads: CASANAGGNYQETQYF. CDR3 nucleotide sequence: TGTGCCAGCGCGAACGCGGGGGGAAACTACCAAGAGACCCAGTACTTC.